This TCR beta chain was obtained from a study of T cell responses to AZD1222 COVID-19 vaccine. The sample holds one count of this clone. Antigen unknown. CDR1 SGHRS and CDR2 YFSETQ come from the germline V gene. This CDR3 is built from 17 residues. V was clipped by 4 bases and J by 7 bases, with 23 bases between them. Assay used: immunoSEQ multiplex PCR; TCRdb lists only in-frame clones, some missing. The table shows around 90,000 clones, with roughly 88% occurring only once. Whole-study results and caveats: At baseline, seropositivity was found in only a handful of AZD1222 recipients. Donors skewed white British and female; clonal diversity was possibly underestimated. The repertoires were collected only after the peak T cell response.

The V gene is TRBV5-1, the J gene TRBJ2-2, with D possibly being TRBD2 (6 bases). This clonotype was sampled from an adult in good health. Here the sequenced sample was peripheral blood, taken on day 0 of AZD1222 vaccination. The CDR3 sequence: CASSPRTPGLGDGELFF. The DNA of the CDR3 is TGCGCCAGCAGCCCCAGGACTCCGGGACTGGGGGACGGGGAGCTGTTTTTT.